This section outlines one T cell receptor beta chain sequence together with its context. Its antigen is still unknown. The ends lost 4 bases at V and 9 bases at J; junction bases unmatched: 7. Germline loops: CDR1 SEHNR, CDR2 FQNEAQ (reference sequence). The CDR3 contains 13 residues. PCR amplification relied on 60 Vbeta primers (plus 13 Jbeta primers). Sequenced by immunoSEQ multiplex PCR; TCRdb stores in-frame clones only, minus some. The table lists approximately 120,000 clones, roughly 85% of them singletons. The record originates from a study of cytomegalovirus exposure and HLA in healthy donors. Study-wide findings and caveats: Associated with cytomegalovirus, according to the listing, were some 150 TCR beta chains.

This clonotype originated in a young man in good health and CMV-seropositive. Sample: PBMCs. The J gene is TRBJ2-7, the V gene TRBV7-9; 9 bases match TRBD1. The CDR3 nucleotides read TGTGCCAGCAGCTCGGGACAGGGACCGGTGCAGTACTTC. This translates into CASSSGQGPVQYF. Variable domain in full (rest from reference TRBV7-9 and TRBJ2-7): DTGVSQNPRHKITKRGQNVTFRCDPISEHNRLYWYRQTLGQGPEFLTYFQNEAQLEKSRLLSDRFSAERPKGSFSTLEIQRTEQGDSAMYLCASSSGQGPVQYFGPGTRLTVT.